This entry concerns a single T cell receptor beta chain. The target antigen is unknown. It was cDNA, reverse transcribed from extracted RNA, that served as the sequencing template. Produced via immunoSEQ multiplex PCR; TCRdb's table is partial and in-frame only. The top ten hold around 3.2% of the sample, which has some 200,000 clones, 50% to 60% seen once. Noted treatment: oral pan-JAK inhibitor, 5-10 mg twice daily. Individuals with alopecia areata gave both lesional scalp punch biopsies and peripheral blood for collection. These data originate in a study of CD8+ T cells in alopecia areata. Notes on the study in general: On tofacitinib, scalp clonality and expanded CD8+ clones among top 100 fell significantly.

The CDR3 sequence is 14 residues long. Per the germline V gene, CDR1 is GTSNPN and CDR2 is SVGIG (reference sequence). Trimming stripped 0 bases from V and 4 bases from J, with 10 bases between. This clonotype was sampled from a human donor with alopecia areata. Sample: CD4+ T cells sorted from blood, taken at week 4, from a patient treated with tofacitinib. The chain uses TRBV30 and TRBJ1-5, with D tentatively TRBD1 (6 bases). The CDR3 sequence is CAWSVSDSNQPQHF. DNA for the CDR3: TGTGCCTGGAGTGTCTCGGACAGTAATCAGCCCCAGCATTTT. Based on the CDR3 plus reference TRBV30 and TRBJ1-5, the full variable domain is SQTIHQWPATLVQPVGSPLSLECTVEGTSNPNLYWYRQAAGRGLQLLFYSVGIGQISSEVPQNLSASRPQDRQFILSSKKLLLSDSGFYLCAWSVSDSNQPQHFGDGTRLSIL.